This TCR beta chain emerged from a study of shared clonotypes between healthy human individuals. The CD8 memory sample joined CD45RO+ cells and CCR7-negative CD45RA+ cells. Germline CDR1 SEHNR, CDR2 FQNEAQ (reference sequence). V gave up 5 bases and J gave up 1 base; unmatched junction bases: 10. The CDR3 has 16 residues. The study's findings and limits: Naive subsets, compared against memory subsets, generally had larger estimated richness values. Tissue TCR repertoires likely differ from these blood-only repertoires.

Original processing notes: From ImmunoSEQ came sequences covering only the junction and carrying no quality scores, so filtering differed. Sequencing used immunoSEQ multiplex PCR; TCRdb keeps in-frame clones, though not all of them. V, J and clone size are taken as reported in that table, and D and trimming were inferred from the DNA itself. The sample includes approximately 82,000 clones, over 55% of them seen just once. Notes on this clone: The antigen remains undetermined.

The chain joins TRBV7-9 to TRBJ2-7, with 8 bases fitting TRBD1. The sequencing input was memory CD8+ T cells sorted from blood. As to subset: CD45RO+ cells pooled with CCR7-negative TemRA cells. This receptor was obtained from a man aged 25-45 years in good health. CDR3 sequence reads: CASSPISGTGSYEQYF. Written as DNA, the CDR3 is TGTGCCAGCAGCCCGATATCCGGGACAGGTTCCTACGAGCAGTACTTC.